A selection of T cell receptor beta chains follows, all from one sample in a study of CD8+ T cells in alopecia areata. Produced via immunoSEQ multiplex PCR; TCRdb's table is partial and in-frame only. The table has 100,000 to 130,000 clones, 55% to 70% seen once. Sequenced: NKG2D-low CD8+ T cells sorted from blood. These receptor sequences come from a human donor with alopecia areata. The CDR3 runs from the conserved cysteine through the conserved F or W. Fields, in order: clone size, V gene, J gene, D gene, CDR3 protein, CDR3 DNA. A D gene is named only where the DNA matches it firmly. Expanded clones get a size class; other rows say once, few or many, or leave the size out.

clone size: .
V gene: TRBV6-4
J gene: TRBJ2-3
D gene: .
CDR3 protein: CASSEDGSADTQYF
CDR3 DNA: TGTGCCAGCAGTGAGGACGGGAGCGCAGATACGCAGTATTTT

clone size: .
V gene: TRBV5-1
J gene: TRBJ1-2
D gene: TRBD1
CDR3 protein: CASSLTPGQGNYGYTF
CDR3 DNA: TGCGCCAGCAGCTTAACTCCGGGACAGGGAAACTATGGCTACACCTTC

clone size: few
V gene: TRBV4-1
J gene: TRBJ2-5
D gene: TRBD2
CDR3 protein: CASAKGLAGQETQYF
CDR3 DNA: TGCGCCAGCGCCAAAGGACTAGCGGGACAAGAGACCCAGTACTTC

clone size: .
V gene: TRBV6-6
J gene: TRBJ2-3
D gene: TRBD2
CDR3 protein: CASSYKAGGTDTQYF
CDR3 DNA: TGTGCCAGCAGTTATAAGGCGGGGGGCACAGATACGCAGTATTTT

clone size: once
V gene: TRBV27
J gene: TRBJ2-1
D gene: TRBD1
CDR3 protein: CASSYLGQPSSYNEQFF
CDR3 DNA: TGTGCCAGCAGCTATCTGGGACAGCCGAGCTCCTACAATGAGCAGTTCTTC

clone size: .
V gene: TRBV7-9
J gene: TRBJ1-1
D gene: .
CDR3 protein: CASSVRVGSVPEAFF
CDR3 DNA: TGTGCCAGCAGCGTACGGGTGGGCTCTGTGCCTGAAGCTTTCTTT

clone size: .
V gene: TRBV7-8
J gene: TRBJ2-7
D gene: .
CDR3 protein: CASSLGPDGGYEQYF
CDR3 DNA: TGTGCCAGCAGCTTAGGTCCGGACGGTGGATACGAGCAGTACTTC

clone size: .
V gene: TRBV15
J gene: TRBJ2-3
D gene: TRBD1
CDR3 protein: CATSDGGQGPPDTQYF
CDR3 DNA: TGTGCCACCAGCGACGGAGGACAGGGACCCCCAGATACGCAGTATTTT

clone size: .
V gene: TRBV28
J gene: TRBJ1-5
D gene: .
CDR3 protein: CASSLLEALAVNQPQHF
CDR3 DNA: TGTGCCAGCAGTTTACTGGAGGCCCTAGCGGTAAATCAGCCCCAGCATTTT

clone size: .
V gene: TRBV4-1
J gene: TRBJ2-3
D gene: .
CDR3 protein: CASSQDDGTQYF
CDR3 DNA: TGCGCCAGCAGCCAAGATGACGGTACGCAGTATTTT

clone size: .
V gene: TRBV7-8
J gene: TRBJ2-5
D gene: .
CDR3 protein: CASSLGVETQYF
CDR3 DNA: TGTGCCAGCAGCTTAGGGGTTGAGACCCAGTACTTC

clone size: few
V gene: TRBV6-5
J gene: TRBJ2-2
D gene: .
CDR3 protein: CASSYSSVGELFF
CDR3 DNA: TGTGCCAGCAGTTACTCCAGTGTCGGGGAGCTGTTTTTT

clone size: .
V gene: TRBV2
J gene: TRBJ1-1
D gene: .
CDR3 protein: CASSSSTYTEAFF
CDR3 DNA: TGTGCCAGCAGTTCAAGTACCTACACTGAAGCTTTCTTT

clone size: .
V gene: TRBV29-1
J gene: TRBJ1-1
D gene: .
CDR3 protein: CSVYGTDAFF
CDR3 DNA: TGCAGCGTTTACGGGACCGACGCTTTCTTT

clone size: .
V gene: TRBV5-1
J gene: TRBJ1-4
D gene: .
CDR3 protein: CASSIGVVSLNNEKLFF
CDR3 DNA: TGCGCCAGCAGCATCGGGGTGGTTAGTTTGAATAATGAAAAACTGTTTTTT

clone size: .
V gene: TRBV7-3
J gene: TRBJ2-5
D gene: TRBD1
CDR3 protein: CASNLSGTGKEETQYF
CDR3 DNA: TGTGCCAGCAACCTCTCCGGGACAGGGAAAGAAGAGACCCAGTACTTC

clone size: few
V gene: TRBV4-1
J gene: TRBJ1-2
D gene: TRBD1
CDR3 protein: CASQAKITGGDYGYTF
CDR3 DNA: TGCGCCAGCCAAGCCAAAATAACAGGGGGCGACTATGGCTACACCTTC

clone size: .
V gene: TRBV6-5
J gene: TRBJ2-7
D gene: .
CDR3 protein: CASLGEAYEQYF
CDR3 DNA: TGTGCCAGCCTAGGGGAGGCCTACGAGCAGTACTTC

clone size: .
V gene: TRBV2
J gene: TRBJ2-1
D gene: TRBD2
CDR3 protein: CASSGPGGANPYNEQFF
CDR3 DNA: TGTGCCAGCAGCGGCCCGGGAGGGGCCAACCCCTACAATGAGCAGTTCTTC

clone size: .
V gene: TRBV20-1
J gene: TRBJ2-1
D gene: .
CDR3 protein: CSAIRNEQFF
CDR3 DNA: TGCAGTGCTATTCGCAATGAGCAGTTCTTC

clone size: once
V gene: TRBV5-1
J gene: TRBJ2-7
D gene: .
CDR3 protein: CASRNPPREQYF
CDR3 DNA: TGCGCCAGCAGGAACCCCCCCAGGGAGCAGTACTTC

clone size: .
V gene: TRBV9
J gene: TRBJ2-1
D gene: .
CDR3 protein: CASSVEVQNNEQFF
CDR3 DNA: TGTGCCAGCAGCGTAGAGGTGCAAAACAATGAGCAGTTCTTC